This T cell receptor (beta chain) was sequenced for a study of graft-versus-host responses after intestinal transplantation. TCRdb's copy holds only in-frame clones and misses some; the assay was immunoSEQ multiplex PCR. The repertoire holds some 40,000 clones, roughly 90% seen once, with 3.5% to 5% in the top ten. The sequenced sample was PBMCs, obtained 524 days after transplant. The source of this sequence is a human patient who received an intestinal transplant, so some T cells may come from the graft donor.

The CDR3 loop is CASSSLGGTATEQYF. CDR3 coding DNA: TGTGCCAGCAGCTCTCTCGGGGGGACGGCGACCGAGCAGTACTTC. V and J are TRBV11-2 and TRBJ2-5, with 7 bases identical to TRBD2. Gene TRBJ2-7 matches the end of the DNA better, so the J call may be wrong. In germline, CDR1 is SGHAT, CDR2 FQNNGV. The CDR3 extends over 15 amino acids.